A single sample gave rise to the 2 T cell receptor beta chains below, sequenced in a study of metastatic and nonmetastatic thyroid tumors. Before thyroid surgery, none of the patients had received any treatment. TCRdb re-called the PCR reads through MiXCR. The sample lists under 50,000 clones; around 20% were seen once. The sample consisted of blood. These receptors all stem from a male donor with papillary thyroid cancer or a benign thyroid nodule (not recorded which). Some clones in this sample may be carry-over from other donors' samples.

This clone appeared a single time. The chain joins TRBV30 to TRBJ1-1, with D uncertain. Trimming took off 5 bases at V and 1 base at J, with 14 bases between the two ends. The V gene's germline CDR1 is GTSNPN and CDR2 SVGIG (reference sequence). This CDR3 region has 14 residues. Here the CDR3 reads CAWWAGMGNTEAFF. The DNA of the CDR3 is TGTGCCTGGTGGGCAGGAATGGGGAACACTGAAGCTTTCTTT.

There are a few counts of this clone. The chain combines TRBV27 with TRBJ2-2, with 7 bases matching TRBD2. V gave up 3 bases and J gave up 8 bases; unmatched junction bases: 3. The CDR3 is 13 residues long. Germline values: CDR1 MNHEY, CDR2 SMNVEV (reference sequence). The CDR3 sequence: CASSFSGLGELFF. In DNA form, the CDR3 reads TGTGCCAGCAGTTTTAGCGGGTTAGGGGAGCTGTTTTTT.